This is a list of T cell receptor beta chains from one sample in a study of monozygotic twins with inflammatory bowel disease. TCRdb reprocessed the 5' RACE reads; each CDR3 protein has one entry and no DNA is given. This sample contains 300,000 to 400,000 distinct CDR3 sequences. Sequenced input: blood. The receptors were gathered from a human donor with ulcerative colitis or Crohn's disease, or a healthy co-twin of an affected twin (not recorded which). CDR3s include the opening cysteine and the closing phenylalanine or tryptophan.

TRBJ2-1,16,TRBV5-1,CASSPGTSGRTDEQFF
TRBJ2-3,13,TRBV7-9,CASSILETDTQYF
TRBJ2-7,14,TRBV5-6,CASSLWDRTYEQYF
TRBJ2-5,13,TRBV19,CASSITLVETQYF
TRBJ2-6,15,TRBV7-9,CASSFGNSGANVLTF
TRBJ1-1,13,TRBV15,CATSFGGNTEAFF
TRBJ1-1,13,TRBV12-3/TRBV12-4,CASSSSSGQRAFF
TRBJ1-5,14,TRBV6-5,CASSSGLPNQPQQF
TRBJ1-3,14,TRBV12-3/TRBV12-4,CATRPWGLGNTIYF
TRBJ1-1,14,TRBV20-1,CSARDPRQDTEAFF
TRBJ2-3,17,TRBV3-1,CASSQGTSGGFTDTQYF
TRBJ2-7,13,TRBV5-1,CASSLARDYEQYF
TRBJ2-2,13,TRBV20-1,CSAARDTIGELFF
TRBJ1-2,14,TRBV3-1,CASSQEPERYGYTF
TRBJ1-5,16,TRBV27,CASSLTLPAGNQPQHF
TRBJ1-6,14,TRBV7-6,CASSLVARNSPLHF